This T cell receptor beta chain originates from a study of human T cells and chemical hapten exposure. Study-level points and caveats: With patch test score, the counts of PT1 expanded TCRs showed a positive correlation.

V lost 6 bases, J lost 3 bases, and 17 bases lay in between. The CDR3 is 15 residues long. Germline V gene lookup returns CDR1 MNHEY and CDR2 SVGEGT. This clonotype was recorded at least ten times. Antigen unknown. The sample's time point: patch test 1, 2 weeks after DPC sensitization. Stated treatment: therapeutic diphenylcyclopropenone sensitization with weekly scalp DPC. Unfractionated whole blood yielded the extracted total RNA. TCRdb ran MiXCR on the RACE reads and lists one entry per CDR3 protein. The data contain 30,000 to 40,000 distinct CDR3 sequences, approximately 6.3% of them singletons. The TCR was taken from a woman younger than 45 with alopecia areata. Some clones in this sample may be carry-over from other donors' samples. V and J are TRBV6-2 or TRBV6-3 and TRBJ1-1; D is perhaps TRBD1 (5 bases). Sequencing used whole blood, obtained in connection with sensitization to the hapten diphenylcyclopropenone (DPC). The CDR3 region is CASSHGQGTDTEAFF. For the CDR3, the DNA is TGTGCCAGCAGCCATGGACAAGGCACGGACACTGAAGCTTTCTTT.